This T cell receptor beta chain comes out of a study of blood T cell repertoires in COVID-19. Looked up from germline, CDR1 is MRHNA and CDR2 is SNTAGT. This CDR3 is 16 amino acids long. V was clipped by 6 bases and J by 1 base, with 15 bases between them. In the authors' workflow: Estimated nucleated cell counts came from reference gene primer amplification. This table comes from immunoSEQ multiplex PCR, and its TCRdb copy is limited to in-frame clones, with some not included. V, J and clone size were drawn from that table, and D and trimming were deduced from the DNA. The sample lists 150,000 to 200,000 clones, more than 75% occurring once.

The clonotype originates from a middle-aged man with active or convalescent COVID-19. Sequencing was performed on peripheral blood. This chain uses TRBV6-4 with TRBJ2-2; D possibly corresponds to TRBD1 (6 bases). The CDR3: CASSRTGTMNTGELFF. Here the CDR3 DNA reads TGTGCCAGCAGCCGTACAGGGACGATGAACACCGGGGAGCTGTTTTTT.